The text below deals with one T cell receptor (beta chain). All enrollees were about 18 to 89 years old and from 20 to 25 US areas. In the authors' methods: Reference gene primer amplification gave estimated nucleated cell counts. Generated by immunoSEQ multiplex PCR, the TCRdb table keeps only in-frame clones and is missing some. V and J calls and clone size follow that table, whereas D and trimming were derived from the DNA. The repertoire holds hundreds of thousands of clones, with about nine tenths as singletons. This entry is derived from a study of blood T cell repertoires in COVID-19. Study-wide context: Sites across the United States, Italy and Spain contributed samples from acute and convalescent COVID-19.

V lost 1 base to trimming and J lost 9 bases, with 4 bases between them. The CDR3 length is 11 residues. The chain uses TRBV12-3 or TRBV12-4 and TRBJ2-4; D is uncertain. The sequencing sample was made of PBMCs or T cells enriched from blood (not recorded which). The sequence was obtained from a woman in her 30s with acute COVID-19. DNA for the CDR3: TGTGCCAGCAGTTTAGGTCGCATTCAGTACTTC. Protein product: CASSLGRIQYF.